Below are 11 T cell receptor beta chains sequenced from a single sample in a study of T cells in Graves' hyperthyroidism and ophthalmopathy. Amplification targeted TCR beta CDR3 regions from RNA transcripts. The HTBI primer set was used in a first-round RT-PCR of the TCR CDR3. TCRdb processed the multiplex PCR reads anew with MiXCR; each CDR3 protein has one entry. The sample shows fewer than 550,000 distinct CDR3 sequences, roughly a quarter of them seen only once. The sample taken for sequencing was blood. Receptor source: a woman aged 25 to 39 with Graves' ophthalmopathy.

The chain's CDR3 is CASSQYMGNQPQHF. The CDR3 DNA reads TGCGCCAGCAGCCAATACATGGGCAATCAGCCCCAGCATTTT. This chain links TRBV4-1 with TRBJ1-5; D not resolved. Germline V gene sequence: CDR1 MGHRA, CDR2 YSYEKL. The V and J ends lost 2 bases and 2 bases respectively, with 7 bases between them. The CDR3 has 14 residues.

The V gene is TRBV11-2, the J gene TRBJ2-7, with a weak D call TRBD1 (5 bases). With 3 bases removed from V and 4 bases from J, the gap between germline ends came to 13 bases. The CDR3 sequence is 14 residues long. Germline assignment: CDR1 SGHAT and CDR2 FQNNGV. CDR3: CASSFGANAYEQYF. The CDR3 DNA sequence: TGTGCCAGCAGCTTTGGGGCTAACGCATACGAGCAGTACTTC.

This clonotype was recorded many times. The CDR3 here is CASSYAQSSYEQYF. The CDR3 region has the DNA TGTGCCAGCAGTTATGCGCAGAGCTCCTACGAGCAGTACTTC. The chain links TRBV6-5 to TRBJ2-7; no reliable D call. CDR1 and CDR2 from the germline V gene are MNHEY and SVGAGI. Trimming left V 3 bases short and J 0 bases short, with 9 bases between. This CDR3 is built from 14 residues.

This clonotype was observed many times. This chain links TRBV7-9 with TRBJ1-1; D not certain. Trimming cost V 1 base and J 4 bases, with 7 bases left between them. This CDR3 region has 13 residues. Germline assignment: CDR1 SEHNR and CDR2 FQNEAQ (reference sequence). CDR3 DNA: TGTGCCAGCAGCTTAGATTTAGGCACTGAAGCTTTCTTT. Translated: CASSLDLGTEAFF. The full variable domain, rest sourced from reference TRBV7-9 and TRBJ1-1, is DTGVSQNPRHKITKRGQNVTFRCDPISEHNRLYWYRQTLGQGPEFLTYFQNEAQLEKSRLLSDRFSAERPKGSFSTLEIQRTEQGDSAMYLCASSLDLGTEAFFGQGTRLTVV.

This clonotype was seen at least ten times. The CDR3 region is CASSRRGEGETQYF. In DNA, the CDR3 is TGTGCCAGCAGCAGGCGGGGGGAGGGGGAGACCCAGTACTTC. This chain uses TRBV7-2 with TRBJ2-5; 8 nucleotides align to TRBD2. V lost 5 bases, J lost 5 bases, and 7 bases stayed unmatched. The CDR3 is made up of 14 amino acids. Germline values: CDR1 SGHTA, CDR2 FQGNSA.

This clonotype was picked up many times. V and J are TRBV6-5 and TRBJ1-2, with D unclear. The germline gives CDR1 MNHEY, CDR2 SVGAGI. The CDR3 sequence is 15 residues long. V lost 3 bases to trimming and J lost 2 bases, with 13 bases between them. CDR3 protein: CASSYMPLENYGYTF. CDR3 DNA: TGTGCCAGCAGTTATATGCCCCTGGAAAACTATGGCTACACCTTC.

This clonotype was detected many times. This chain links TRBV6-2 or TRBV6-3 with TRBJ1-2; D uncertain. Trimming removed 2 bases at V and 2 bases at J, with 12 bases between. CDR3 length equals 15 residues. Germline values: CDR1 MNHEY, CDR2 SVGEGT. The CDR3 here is CASSYIGGRNYGYTF. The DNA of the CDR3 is TGTGCCAGCAGTTACATCGGAGGAAGGAACTATGGCTACACCTTC.

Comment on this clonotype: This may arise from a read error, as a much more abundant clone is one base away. The CDR3 spells CASAPRGSHTEAFF. The DNA of the CDR3 is TGTGCCAGCGCTCCCCGGGGATCTCACACTGAAGCTTTCTTT. This rearrangement joins TRBV27 to TRBJ1-1; D is unresolved. The CDR3 runs 14 residues. The V and J ends lost 8 bases and 3 bases respectively, with 16 bases between them. Germline V CDR1 and CDR2: MNHEY, SMNVEV (reference sequence).

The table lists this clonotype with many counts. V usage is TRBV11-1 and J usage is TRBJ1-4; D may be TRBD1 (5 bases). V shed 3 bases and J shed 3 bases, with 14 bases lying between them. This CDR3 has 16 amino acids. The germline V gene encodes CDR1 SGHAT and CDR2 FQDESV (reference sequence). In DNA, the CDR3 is TGTGCCAGCAGCTTGGGAAGGACACGGGCTAATGAAAAACTGTTTTTT. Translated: CASSLGRTRANEKLFF.

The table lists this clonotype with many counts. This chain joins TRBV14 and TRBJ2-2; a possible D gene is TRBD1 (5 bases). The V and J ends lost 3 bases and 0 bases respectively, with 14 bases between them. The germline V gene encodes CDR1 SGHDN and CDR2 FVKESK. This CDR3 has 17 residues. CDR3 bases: TGTGCCAGCAGCCAGTTTGGGGCAGCCGCGAACACCGGGGAGCTGTTTTTT. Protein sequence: CASSQFGAAANTGELFF.

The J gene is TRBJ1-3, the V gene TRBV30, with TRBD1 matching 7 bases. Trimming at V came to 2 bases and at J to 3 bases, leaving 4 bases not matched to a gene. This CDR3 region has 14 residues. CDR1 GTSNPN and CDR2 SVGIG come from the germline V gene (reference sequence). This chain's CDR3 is CAWSSAGGGNTIYF. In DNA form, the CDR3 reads TGTGCCTGGAGTTCAGCAGGGGGTGGAAACACCATATATTTT.